This T cell receptor (beta chain) came from a study of regulatory T cells in long-lasting Graves disease. This clonotype has a handful of counts. Through Arm-PCR of CDR3 regions and iRepertoire HTBI primers, TCR beta libraries were built. TCRdb re-derived calls from the multiplex PCR reads in MiXCR, one entry per CDR3 protein. Among 350,000 to 550,000 distinct CDR3 sequences listed, 15% to 20% were seen once. Between the trimmed V and J ends, which lost 0 bases and 6 bases, there was a span of 18 bases. Germline values: CDR1 SGDLS, CDR2 YYNGEE. The CDR3 loop spans 16 amino acids. The sample's time point: newly diagnosed GD, antithyroid drugs for less than 3 months. Making the TCR library involved RNA that had been extracted from PBMCs. The same data also contributed to another study, on T cells in Graves' hyperthyroidism and ophthalmopathy. That paper states: RT-PCR in the first round (using the HTBI primer set) targeted the TCR CDR3.

The TCR comes from a young woman with Graves disease. The sample in question was peripheral blood mononuclear cells (PBMCs), obtained at new diagnosis, from a patient treated with antithyroid drugs. The V and J genes are TRBV9 and TRBJ1-1; unclear D gene. The chain's CDR3 is CASSVATSGVRSEAFF. The CDR3 DNA reads TGTGCCAGCAGCGTAGCTACGAGTGGAGTGAGGTCTGAAGCTTTCTTT.